These 32 T cell receptor beta chains originate from one sample sequenced in a study of blood T cell repertoires in COVID-19. Method: immunoSEQ multiplex PCR; TCRdb's copy keeps in-frame clones and lacks some. The table records about 210,000 clones, about four fifths of them present only once. The sequencing sample was made of peripheral blood. The receptors shown here come from a woman between 40 and 55 years old with active or convalescent COVID-19.

In this sample, this clone turned up a few times. The chain links TRBV28 to TRBJ1-5; tentative D call: TRBD1 (5 bases). The V end was cut by 5 bases, the J end by 0 bases, with 14 bases between. The length of the CDR3 is 16 residues. Germline V gene data show CDR1 as MDHEN and CDR2 as SYDVKM. The CDR3: CASSLRQFYSNQPQHF. The CDR3 DNA sequence: TGTGCCAGCAGTCTCCGACAGTTTTATAGCAATCAGCCCCAGCATTTT.

The V call is TRBV4-2, the J call TRBJ2-3, with 14 bases that match TRBD2. CDR1 is LGHNA and CDR2 is YNFKEQ in the germline V gene. The CDR3 contains 17 residues. J was trimmed by 2 bases and V by 1 base; bases with no gene match: 2. CDR3: CASSQAGLAGDTDTQYF. The CDR3 nucleotides read TGTGCCAGCAGCCAAGCGGGACTAGCGGGGGACACAGATACGCAGTATTTT.

This chain connects TRBV2 to TRBJ2-1, with 10 positions matching TRBD1. The CDR3 consists of 14 residues. V shed 5 bases and J 5 bases; nucleotides not matched to a gene: 3. Per the germline V gene, CDR1 is SNHLY and CDR2 is FYNNEI. CDR3: CASSWDRGNNEQFF. CDR3 coding DNA: TGTGCCAGCAGTTGGGACAGGGGAAACAATGAGCAGTTCTTC.

The CDR3 loop is CSVEPESGQFF. Written as DNA, the CDR3 is TGCAGCGTTGAACCCGAATCAGGGCAGTTCTTC. V is TRBV29-1 and J is TRBJ2-1, with D hard to call. CDR1 and CDR2 (germline): SQVTM, ANQGSEA. Deletions cut 2 bases from V and 12 bases from J, with 11 bases between. The CDR3 has 11 amino acids.

V usage is TRBV2 and J usage is TRBJ1-1, with unresolved D. The CDR3 contains 13 residues. Germline CDR1 SNHLY, CDR2 FYNNEI. Trimming took off 8 bases at V and 3 bases at J, with 13 bases between the two ends. The CDR3 DNA reads as TGTGCCAGCTTGAAGGACGGGGACACTGAAGCTTTCTTT. This encodes CASLKDGDTEAFF.

The chain recombines TRBV7-2 with TRBJ1-2; no clear D. The CDR3 is 13 amino acids. CDR1 and CDR2 from the germline V gene are SGHTA and FQGNSA. V dropped 0 bases and J dropped 8 bases, with 10 bases sitting between them. Written as DNA, the CDR3 is TGTGCCAGCAGCTTAGCGGCCTCAAAGGGCTACACCTTC. This encodes CASSLAASKGYTF.

The chain couples TRBV5-6 to TRBJ1-2; D is ambiguous. CDR3 length: 12 residues. CDR1 and CDR2 from the germline V gene are SGHDT and YYEEEE. V gave up 0 bases and J gave up 8 bases, with 8 bases separating them. The CDR3 is CASSLVTDGYTF. In DNA, the CDR3 is TGTGCCAGCAGCTTGGTAACAGACGGCTACACCTTC.

The chain recombines TRBV6-5 with TRBJ2-1; maybe TRBD1 (6 bases). Germline V lookup: CDR1 MNHEY, CDR2 SVGAGI. V was cut by 8 bases and J by 4 bases, with 15 bases left in between. The CDR3 spans 14 residues. CDR3: CASSTGHKYNEQFF. CDR3 bases: TGTGCCAGCTCTACAGGGCACAAGTACAATGAGCAGTTCTTC.

V usage is TRBV11-3 and J usage is TRBJ2-3; the match to TRBD2 covers 10 bases. The V gene's germline CDR1 is SGHNT and CDR2 YENEEA. The CDR3 is 19 residues long. The V segment lost 4 bases and the J segment 2 bases; nucleotides outside the gene matches: 15. CDR3: CASSSYGASGGLITDTQYF. CDR3 in DNA: TGTGCCAGCAGCTCCTATGGGGCTAGCGGGGGCCTAATCACAGATACGCAGTATTTT.

The genes are TRBV5-8 and TRBJ2-6; 11 bases align to TRBD1. The CDR3 is 19 residues long. Germline V gives CDR1 SGHTS, CDR2 YDEGEE. V trimming: 4 bases; J trimming: 0 bases; junction bases outside the gene matches: 9. CDR3 amino acids: CASSPKAGTGGSGANVLTF. CDR3 bases: TGTGCCAGCAGCCCCAAGGCCGGGACAGGGGGCTCTGGGGCCAACGTCCTGACTTTC.

The chain joins TRBV18 to TRBJ1-5; perhaps TRBD1 as D (6 bases). The CDR3 spans 14 residues. Germline CDR1 is KGHSH and CDR2 is LQKENI. V was trimmed by 3 bases and J by 3 bases, leaving 9 bases between them. This chain's CDR3 is CASSPNRDNQPQHF. CDR3 nucleotide sequence: TGTGCCAGCTCACCCAACAGGGACAATCAGCCCCAGCATTTT. The full variable domain, its missing parts supplied by reference TRBV18 and TRBJ1-5, is NAGVMQNPRHLVRRRGQEARLRCSPMKGHSHVYWYRQLPEEGLKFMVYLQKENIIDESGMPKERFSAEFPKEGPSILRIQQVVRGDSAAYFCASSPNRDNQPQHFGDGTRLSIL.

This clone showed up just once. One end of the junction fails to match germline, which may point to a read error. The J gene is TRBJ2-4, the V gene TRBV3-1 (or the pseudogene TRBV3-2); D might be TRBD2 (6 bases). The CDR3 sequence is 14 residues long. Germline CDR1 is LGHDT and CDR2 is YNNKEL (reference sequence). The CDR3 reads CASSQDQEEGPGDF. CDR3 bases: TGTGCCAGCAGCCAAGATCAGGAGGAGGGGCCCGGGGACTTC.

The chain uses TRBV19 and TRBJ2-3, with a weak D call TRBD1 (6 bases). Germline CDR1 LNHDA, CDR2 SQIVND (reference sequence). This CDR3 has 12 amino acids. The CDR3 coding sequence is TGTGTTTCGACAGGTAGCACAGATACGCAGTATTTT. It yields the protein CVSTGSTDTQYF.

The chain links TRBV18 to TRBJ1-5; 9 nucleotides line up with TRBD1. This CDR3 is built from 13 residues. With 3 bases clipped from V and 7 bases from J, the junction kept 1 base outside the gene matches. Germline CDR1 KGHSH, CDR2 LQKENI. The CDR3 loop reads CASSPGQGQPQHF. The CDR3 DNA is TGTGCCAGCTCACCGGGACAGGGCCAGCCCCAGCATTTT.

The J gene is TRBJ1-1, the V gene TRBV2; TRBD1 matches at 10 bases. CDR3 size: 17 residues. V trimming: 0 bases; J trimming: 1 base; junction bases outside the gene matches: 5. The germline CDR1 and CDR2 sequences are SNHLY and FYNNEI. The CDR3 protein is CASSEARQGAGNTEAFF. The CDR3 DNA reads as TGTGCCAGCAGTGAAGCGAGACAGGGGGCGGGGAACACTGAAGCTTTCTTT. Full variable domain (rest looked up from reference TRBV2 and TRBJ1-1): EPEVTQTPSHQVTQMGQEVILRCVPISNHLYFYWYRQILGQKVEFLVSFYNNEISEKSEIFDDQFSVERPDGSNFTLKIRSTKLEDSAMYFCASSEARQGAGNTEAFFGQGTRLTVV.

The V and J genes are TRBV19 and TRBJ1-2, with TRBD1 identical over 9 bases. Germline-derived CDR1 and CDR2 are LNHDA and SQIVND (reference sequence). The CDR3 is made up of 14 amino acids. V was clipped by 9 bases and J by 6 bases; unmatched bases: 11. In DNA, the CDR3 is TGTGCCAGCCTAAAAGTGACAGGGGGACATGGCTACACCTTC. This codes for CASLKVTGGHGYTF.

The gene calls are TRBV2 and TRBJ2-1; D is unclear. Germline CDR1 is SNHLY and CDR2 is FYNNEI. V gave up 8 bases and J gave up 2 bases, with 10 bases separating them. The CDR3 loop spans 13 amino acids. CDR3 residues: CASAPSAYNEQFF. CDR3 DNA sequence: TGTGCCAGCGCTCCATCAGCCTACAATGAGCAGTTCTTC.

The V call is TRBV9, the J call TRBJ2-2, with D possibly matching TRBD1 (5 bases). V lost 2 bases and J lost 7, with 9 bases in between. The CDR3 spans 13 residues. Germline V gives CDR1 SGDLS, CDR2 YYNGEE. The CDR3 is CASSVGQGGELFF. The CDR3 DNA reads TGTGCCAGCAGCGTGGGGCAGGGCGGGGAGCTGTTTTTT.

V and J are TRBV3-1 (or the pseudogene TRBV3-2) and TRBJ2-7; D may be TRBD2 (6 bases). CDR3 size: 15 residues. The germline gives CDR1 LGHDT, CDR2 YNNKEL (reference sequence). Trimming took 1 base from V and 2 from J, leaving 12 bases between them. The CDR3 sequence is CASSQAGLLPYEQYF. Written as DNA, the CDR3 is TGTGCCAGCAGCCAAGCGGGACTTCTACCCTACGAGCAGTACTTC.

The chain couples TRBV7-9 to TRBJ2-6; 7 bases agree with TRBD1. CDR3 length: 17 residues. CDR1 is SEHNR and CDR2 is FQNEAQ in the germline V gene (reference sequence). With 5 bases clipped from V and 0 bases from J, the junction kept 7 bases outside the gene matches. CDR3 nucleotide sequence: TGTGCCAGCAGCCGGGACAGACCCATCTCTGGGGCCAACGTCCTGACTTTC. Translating it yields CASSRDRPISGANVLTF. The whole variable domain, remainder taken from reference TRBV7-9 and TRBJ2-6, is DTGVSQNPRHKITKRGQNVTFRCDPISEHNRLYWYRQTLGQGPEFLTYFQNEAQLEKSRLLSDRFSAERPKGSFSTLEIQRTEQGDSAMYLCASSRDRPISGANVLTFGAGSRLTVL.

This chain links TRBV28 with TRBJ1-3; 8 bases are shared with TRBD1. The CDR3 contains 14 residues. Germline lookup yields CDR1 MDHEN and CDR2 SYDVKM. Unmatched junction bases numbered 1, after V lost 2 bases and J lost 4 bases. The CDR3 nucleotides read TGTGCCAGCAGTTTACGGACAGGGGGAAACACCATATATTTT. The encoded protein is CASSLRTGGNTIYF.

The rearrangement uses TRBV5-1 and TRBJ1-2; 8 positions match TRBD1. The length of the CDR3 is 13 residues. Unmatched junction bases numbered 4, after V lost 0 bases and J lost 9 bases. The germline V gene encodes CDR1 SGHRS and CDR2 YFSETQ. CDR3 sequence reads: CASSLGQGMSYTF. DNA for the CDR3: TGCGCCAGCAGCTTGGGACAGGGGATGAGCTACACCTTC. Looking up the rest from reference TRBV5-1 and TRBJ1-2 gives the full variable domain: KAGVTQTPRYLIKTRGQQVTLSCSPISGHRSVSWYQQTPGQGLQFLFEYFSETQRNKGNFPGRFSGRQFSNSRSEMNVSTLELGDSALYLCASSLGQGMSYTFGSGTRLTVV.

This chain links TRBV28 with TRBJ1-5, with TRBD1 matching 12 bases. This CDR3 region has 19 residues. Unmatched junction bases numbered 11, after V lost 5 bases and J lost 0 bases. Germline V gene sequence: CDR1 MDHEN, CDR2 SYDVKM. This CDR3 reads CASSPPPGQGAFSNQPQHF. CDR3 bases: TGTGCCAGCAGTCCACCTCCGGGACAGGGGGCATTTAGCAATCAGCCCCAGCATTTT.

V gene TRBV12-5 combines with J gene TRBJ1-2; 8 bases line up with TRBD1. The length of the CDR3 is 12 residues. The J segment lost 14 bases and the V segment lost 4 bases, leaving 9 bases of the junction unmatched. Germline CDR1 LGHNT, CDR2 FRNRAP. DNA for the CDR3: TGTGCTAGTGGTTCAACCGGGACAGGCCATACCTTC. It specifies CASGSTGTGHTF.

The chain uses TRBV7-8 and TRBJ1-3; a weak D match, TRBD1 (6 bases). CDR1 and CDR2 from the germline V gene are SGHVS and FQNEAQ. Trimming cost V 5 bases and J 10 bases, with 21 bases left between them. This CDR3 is 15 amino acids long. The DNA for the CDR3 is TGTGCCAGCAGCACCGGGACACCGTTTGGCCGGACCATATATTTT. Amino acid sequence: CASSTGTPFGRTIYF.

The V gene is TRBV3-1 (or the pseudogene TRBV3-2), the J gene TRBJ2-4, with D perhaps matching TRBD1 (5 bases). The CDR3 is 13 residues long. The germline CDR1 and CDR2 sequences are LGHDT and YNNKEL (reference sequence). V gave up 1 base and J gave up 7 bases, with 8 bases separating them. CDR3 protein: CASSQATANIQYF. The CDR3 nucleotides read TGTGCCAGCAGCCAAGCGACAGCCAACATTCAGTACTTC.

The V and J genes are TRBV5-1 and TRBJ2-3, with 8 positions matching TRBD2. Trimming removed 0 bases from V and 2 bases from J; junction bases left unmatched: 2. There are 15 residues in the CDR3. The germline gives CDR1 SGHRS, CDR2 YFSETQ. CDR3 in amino acids: CASSLAGLATDTQYF. The DNA of the CDR3 is TGCGCCAGCAGCTTGGCCGGACTAGCCACAGATACGCAGTATTTT. The whole variable domain, remainder taken from reference TRBV5-1 and TRBJ2-3, is KAGVTQTPRYLIKTRGQQVTLSCSPISGHRSVSWYQQTPGQGLQFLFEYFSETQRNKGNFPGRFSGRQFSNSRSEMNVSTLELGDSALYLCASSLAGLATDTQYFGPGTRLTVL.

The chain recombines TRBV3-1 (or the pseudogene TRBV3-2) with TRBJ2-3; D is possibly TRBD2 (6 bases). Germline assignment: CDR1 LGHDT and CDR2 YNNKEL (reference sequence). Trimming removed 1 base from V and 3 bases from J, with 17 bases in between. CDR3 length equals 17 residues. The CDR3 region is CASSQVGGRTETDTQYF. CDR3 in DNA: TGTGCCAGCAGCCAAGTCGGGGGTAGAACAGAAACAGATACGCAGTATTTT.

The chain's CDR3 is CASRRAGQGSDTQYF. Here the CDR3 DNA reads TGTGCCAGTAGGAGGGCAGGACAGGGCTCAGATACGCAGTATTTT. The V gene is TRBV19, the J gene TRBJ2-3, with 8 bases that match TRBD1. J lost 4 bases, V lost 6 bases, and 9 bases had no gene match. The CDR3 runs 15 residues. CDR1 is LNHDA and CDR2 is SQIVND in the germline V gene (reference sequence).

The rearrangement joins TRBV7-4 to TRBJ2-7; no clear D. Trimming left V 2 bases short and J 6 bases short, with 11 bases between. The CDR3 is made up of 13 amino acids. Germline V gene lookup returns CDR1 SGHVT and CDR2 SQSDAQ. CDR3 nucleotide sequence: TGTGCCAGCAGCTTACCCAGGTGGCCCGAGCAGTACTTC. Translating it yields CASSLPRWPEQYF.

The V call is TRBV11-2, the J call TRBJ1-6; perhaps TRBD1 as D (6 bases). V was clipped by 6 bases and J by 6 bases, with 15 bases between them. Looked up from germline, CDR1 is SGHAT and CDR2 is FQNNGV. This CDR3 is 15 amino acids long. The CDR3 loop reads CASRPIRGANSPLHF. As DNA, the CDR3 is TGTGCCAGCAGACCTATTCGGGGGGCTAATTCACCCCTCCACTTT.

The chain joins TRBV27 to TRBJ1-1; TRBD1 matches at 8 bases. V trimming: 6 bases; J trimming: 4 bases; junction bases outside the gene matches: 1. Germline-derived CDR1 and CDR2 are MNHEY and SMNVEV (reference sequence). This CDR3 region has 12 residues. The CDR3 is CASSTGGTEAFF. The CDR3 coding sequence is TGTGCCAGCAGCACAGGGGGCACTGAAGCTTTCTTT.